The 9 T cell receptor beta chains in this list originate from one sample, sequenced in a study of T cell changes during pregnancy in multiple sclerosis. Sequenced by immunoSEQ multiplex PCR; TCRdb stores in-frame clones only, minus some. The table has some 49,000 clones, roughly 92% seen once; the top ten hold 0.3% to 0.4%. The starting material was CD4+ T cells from peripheral blood mononuclear cells, obtained in the second trimester of pregnancy. Every receptor here comes from a female donor in good health, enrolled as a control in a pregnancy study.

This chain joins TRBV14 and TRBJ1-2, with D possibly TRBD1 on 6 matching bases. Germline V gene lookup returns CDR1 SGHDN and CDR2 FVKESK. The ends were cut back, 0 bases at V and 2 bases at J, with 10 bases in the middle. The CDR3 has 15 residues. CDR3 sequence reads: CASSQERTVNYGYTF. DNA of the CDR3: TGTGCCAGCAGCCAAGAAAGGACAGTGAACTATGGCTACACCTTC.

This clone has a single count. The chain uses TRBV13 and TRBJ2-5, with TRBD1 matching over 11 bases. V lost 5 bases and J lost 4; bases outside the gene matches: 9. The germline CDR1 and CDR2 sequences are PRHDT and FYEKMQ (reference sequence). The CDR3 is made up of 16 amino acids. The DNA of the CDR3 is TGTGCCAGCAGCCCGAGGGGACAGGGGGATCGAGAGACCCAGTACTTC. It is translated as CASSPRGQGDRETQYF.

This sequence joins TRBV2 and TRBJ2-7; unclear D gene. V gave up 4 bases and J gave up 5 bases, with 6 bases separating them. This CDR3 is 11 amino acids long. Germline V lookup: CDR1 SNHLY, CDR2 FYNNEI. DNA for the CDR3: TGTGCCAGCAGTGTATCCCACGAGCAGTACTTC. As protein: CASSVSHEQYF.

The J gene is TRBJ2-1, the V gene TRBV5-1; possibly TRBD2 for D (5 bases). The CDR3 sequence is 16 residues long. Looked up from germline, CDR1 is SGHRS and CDR2 is YFSETQ. Trimming took off 0 bases at V and 6 bases at J, with 16 bases between the two ends. The CDR3 loop is CASSLDPSGDVNEQFF. The CDR3 DNA reads TGCGCCAGCAGCTTGGACCCTTCCGGGGATGTCAATGAGCAGTTCTTC.

The gene calls are TRBV6-6 and TRBJ1-2, with 7 bases aligning to TRBD1. The V segment lost 6 bases and the J segment 0 bases; nucleotides outside the gene matches: 7. Germline V lookup: CDR1 MNHNY, CDR2 SVGAGI (reference sequence). This CDR3 is 15 amino acids long. This CDR3 reads CASSRRDSSNYGYTF. Here the CDR3 DNA reads TGTGCCAGCAGCCGCCGGGACAGTTCTAACTATGGCTACACCTTC.

This chain connects TRBV5-1 to TRBJ2-1; 9 positions agree with TRBD1. Germline V CDR1 and CDR2: SGHRS, YFSETQ. Losses at the gene ends were 2 bases for V and 4 bases for J; bases not matched to a gene: 19. CDR3 length: 20 amino acids. The CDR3 nucleotides are TGCGCCAGCAGCTTACCCGCTACAGGGGGCAATAGTTTGTTGTACAATGAGCAGTTCTTC. As protein: CASSLPATGGNSLLYNEQFF.

The V call is TRBV5-5, the J call TRBJ1-2; the D is unclear. Trimming pared 2 bases from V and 0 bases from J, leaving 8 bases between. Per germline, CDR1 SGHKS and CDR2 YYEKEE (reference sequence). This CDR3 has 14 residues. The CDR3 DNA reads as TGTGCCAGCAGCTTAGCGGCAGCTAACTATGGCTACACCTTC. This translates into CASSLAAANYGYTF.

The chain combines TRBV6-5 with TRBJ1-2, with 7 bases identical to TRBD1. CDR1 and CDR2 (germline): MNHEY, SVGAGI. V was clipped by 4 bases and J by 6 bases; unmatched bases: 5. This CDR3 contains 13 residues. The CDR3 bases are TGTGCCAGCAGTTTGACAGGGACGAATGGCTACACCTTC. Amino acids: CASSLTGTNGYTF.

The genes are TRBV7-9 and TRBJ1-6, with D tentatively TRBD1 (6 bases). The V end was cut by 0 bases, the J end by 7 bases, with 10 bases between. This CDR3 spans 15 amino acids. Germline V gene sequence: CDR1 SEHNR, CDR2 FQNEAQ (reference sequence). The CDR3 reads CASSLARDTNSPLHF. In nucleotides, the CDR3 is TGTGCCAGCAGCTTAGCACGGGACACCAATTCACCCCTCCACTTT. Based on the CDR3 plus reference TRBV7-9 and TRBJ1-6, the full variable domain is DTGVSQNPRHKITKRGQNVTFRCDPISEHNRLYWYRQTLGQGPEFLTYFQNEAQLEKSRLLSDRFSAERPKGSFSTLEIQRTEQGDSAMYLCASSLARDTNSPLHFGNGTRLTVT.